This entry lists 17 T cell receptor beta chains sequenced from one sample in a study of T cell responses to AZD1222 COVID-19 vaccine. Profiling relied on immunoSEQ multiplex PCR, and the TCRdb table lists in-frame clones only, not all of them. The table shows 100,000 to 150,000 clones, with about 86% occurring only once. The sample in question was peripheral blood, obtained on day 0 of AZD1222 vaccination. Source of these receptors: an adult in good health.

This clone was observed a handful of times. The rearrangement joins TRBV7-8 to TRBJ1-2, with 8 bases fitting TRBD1. The CDR3 length is 15 residues. Germline V gene lookup returns CDR1 SGHVS and CDR2 FQNEAQ. Losses at the gene ends were 0 bases for V and 4 bases for J; bases not matched to a gene: 4. The chain's CDR3 is CASSLADRGSYGYTF. CDR3 sequence (DNA): TGTGCCAGCAGCTTAGCCGACAGGGGAAGCTATGGCTACACCTTC.

This rearrangement joins TRBV24-1 to TRBJ2-5; D gene uncertain. From germline, CDR1 is KGHDR and CDR2 SFDVKD. V was trimmed by 0 bases and J by 1 base, leaving 11 bases between them. CDR3 length: 16 amino acids. This chain's CDR3 is CATSDLREQPQETQYF. The CDR3 DNA sequence: TGTGCCACCAGTGATTTGAGAGAACAGCCCCAAGAGACCCAGTACTTC.

V gene TRBV7-2 combines with J gene TRBJ1-2; possibly TRBD1 for D (6 bases). V was clipped by 6 bases and J by 4 bases, with 15 bases between them. This CDR3 has 14 amino acids. Germline V gene sequence: CDR1 SGHTA, CDR2 FQGNSA. CDR3 in amino acids: CASSTYRDSYGYTF. CDR3 nucleotides: TGTGCCAGCAGTACGTACAGGGACTCCTATGGCTACACCTTC.

CDR3 residues: CASSLKGGGNQPQHF. In DNA, the CDR3 is TGTGCCAGCAGCTTAAAGGGCGGAGGCAATCAGCCCCAGCATTTT. The chain employs TRBV7-2 and TRBJ1-5; D unclear. With 2 bases removed from V and 2 bases from J, the gap between germline ends came to 10 bases. Germline V gene sequence: CDR1 SGHTA, CDR2 FQGNSA. The CDR3 is 15 residues long.

The chain links TRBV6-6 to TRBJ1-2, with D perhaps TRBD1 (5 bases). The germline gives CDR1 MNHNY, CDR2 SVGAGI (reference sequence). The CDR3 runs 10 residues. With 8 bases removed from V and 4 bases from J, the gap between germline ends came to 5 bases. CDR3 in amino acids: CASQGYGYTF. The CDR3 DNA reads as TGTGCCAGCCAGGGCTATGGCTACACCTTC.

The chain carries TRBV15 and TRBJ2-3; D possibly corresponds to TRBD2 (7 bases). V lost 5 bases, J lost 2 bases, and 17 bases lay in between. The CDR3 sequence is 16 residues long. CDR1 and CDR2 from the germline V gene are LNHNV and YYDKDF (reference sequence). The CDR3 DNA reads as TGTGCCACCAGCCTCGGGCGGGGGCCTTACACAGATACGCAGTATTTT. It yields the protein CATSLGRGPYTDTQYF.

This chain links TRBV27 with TRBJ2-3; D is ambiguous. This CDR3 contains 16 residues. CDR1 MNHEY and CDR2 SMNVEV come from the germline V gene (reference sequence). With 4 bases removed from V and 5 bases from J, the gap between germline ends came to 19 bases. The CDR3 region has the DNA TGTGCCAGCAGTTCCGAACCCCCCCCCTGGATAGATACGCAGTATTTT. It codes for CASSSEPPPWIDTQYF.

This chain uses TRBV9 with TRBJ1-3, with 8 bases matching TRBD1. The CDR3 is made up of 17 amino acids. The J segment lost 2 bases and the V segment lost 3 bases, leaving 10 bases of the junction unmatched. Germline CDR1 and CDR2: SGDLS and YYNGEE. CDR3 bases: TGTGCCAGCAGCGCAGGGACAGGAAGAATGACTGGAAACACCATATATTTT. It is translated as CASSAGTGRMTGNTIYF.

A single count supports this clone. The chain has TRBV11-2 and TRBJ2-5; TRBD1 might be the D (6 bases). This CDR3 has 13 residues. Germline V gene sequence: CDR1 SGHAT, CDR2 FQNNGV. The ends were cut back, 5 bases at V and 5 bases at J, with 12 bases in the middle. CDR3 loop: CASSKTGLETQYF. The CDR3 DNA reads as TGTGCCAGCAGCAAAACAGGGTTGGAGACCCAGTACTTC.

The gene calls are TRBV7-2 and TRBJ1-1; 7 nucleotides align to TRBD1. The CDR3 has 16 residues. With 1 base clipped from V and 9 bases from J, the junction kept 14 bases outside the gene matches. Germline assignment: CDR1 SGHTA and CDR2 FQGNSA. The CDR3 DNA sequence: TGTGCCAGCAGCTTAGAAAGACAGGGTGGGGGTAGTAAAGCTTTCTTT. This codes for CASSLERQGGGSKAFF. Using reference TRBV7-2 and TRBJ1-1 for the parts outside the CDR3, the full variable domain is GAGVSQSPSNKVTEKGKDVELRCDPISGHTALYWYRQSLGQGLEFLIYFQGNSAPDKSGLPSDRFSAERTGGSVSTLTIQRTQQEDSAVYLCASSLERQGGGSKAFFGQGTRLTVV.

Only one count was recorded for this clone. The chain couples TRBV4-2 to TRBJ1-1, with D possibly being TRBD1 (6 bases). CDR1 LGHNA and CDR2 YNFKEQ come from the germline V gene. This CDR3 region has 17 residues. Trimming stripped 0 bases from V and 4 bases from J, with 18 bases between. The CDR3 region has the DNA TGTGCCAGCAGCCAAGAGGGTTATTTGCGGGGGCCCACTGAAGCTTTCTTT. It translates to CASSQEGYLRGPTEAFF.

V gene TRBV10-3 combines with J gene TRBJ2-7; D is perhaps TRBD1 or TRBD2 (5 bases each). This CDR3 contains 15 residues. CDR1 and CDR2 (germline): ENHRY, SYGVKD. The V and J ends lost 0 bases and 0 bases respectively, with 9 bases between them. CDR3 DNA sequence: TGTGCCATCAGTGAGTCTGGGGGATTCTCCTACGAGCAGTACTTC. This codes for CAISESGGFSYEQYF.

This chain connects TRBV19 to TRBJ1-4; TRBD1 aligns across 7 bases. Trimming cost V 4 bases and J 0 bases; bases outside gene matches: 5. Germline lookup yields CDR1 LNHDA and CDR2 SQIVND (reference sequence). The CDR3 loop spans 16 amino acids. The CDR3 loop is CASSTRQGSTNEKLFF. CDR3 bases: TGTGCCAGTAGTACCCGACAGGGTTCAACTAATGAAAAACTGTTTTTT.

The chain employs TRBV12-3 or TRBV12-4 and TRBJ1-2; D is unresolved. The CDR3 covers 13 residues. V was trimmed by 3 bases and J by 0 bases, leaving 5 bases between them. CDR3 DNA sequence: TGTGCCAGCAGTTTGGAATCTAACTATGGCTACACCTTC. Its protein is CASSLESNYGYTF.

In this sample, this clone turned up once. The genes are TRBV18 and TRBJ2-2; the D gene could be TRBD1 or TRBD2 (5 bases each). In germline, CDR1 is KGHSH, CDR2 LQKENI. The CDR3 consists of 14 residues. Trimming pared 1 base from V and 2 bases from J, leaving 5 bases between. The chain's CDR3 is CASSPRDNTGELFF. The CDR3 coding sequence is TGTGCCAGCTCACCACGGGACAACACCGGGGAGCTGTTTTTT.

The sample holds a few counts of this clone. This sequence joins TRBV15 and TRBJ1-4, with 11 nucleotides matching TRBD1. The trim removed 0 bases at V and 7 bases at J, leaving 4 bases unmatched. CDR1 and CDR2 from the germline V gene are LNHNV and YYDKDF (reference sequence). CDR3 length equals 16 residues. CDR3 in DNA: TGTGCCACCAGCAGAGAACGGGGGACAGGGGGTGAAAAACTGTTTTTT. As protein: CATSRERGTGGEKLFF.

This chain joins TRBV18 and TRBJ1-2; D gene uncertain. CDR1 KGHSH and CDR2 LQKENI come from the germline V gene. Trimming pared 3 bases from V and 8 bases from J, leaving 16 bases between. The CDR3 runs to 14 residues. The CDR3 reads CASSPFPDADGYTF. The CDR3 DNA sequence: TGTGCCAGCTCACCGTTTCCCGATGCGGACGGCTACACCTTC.